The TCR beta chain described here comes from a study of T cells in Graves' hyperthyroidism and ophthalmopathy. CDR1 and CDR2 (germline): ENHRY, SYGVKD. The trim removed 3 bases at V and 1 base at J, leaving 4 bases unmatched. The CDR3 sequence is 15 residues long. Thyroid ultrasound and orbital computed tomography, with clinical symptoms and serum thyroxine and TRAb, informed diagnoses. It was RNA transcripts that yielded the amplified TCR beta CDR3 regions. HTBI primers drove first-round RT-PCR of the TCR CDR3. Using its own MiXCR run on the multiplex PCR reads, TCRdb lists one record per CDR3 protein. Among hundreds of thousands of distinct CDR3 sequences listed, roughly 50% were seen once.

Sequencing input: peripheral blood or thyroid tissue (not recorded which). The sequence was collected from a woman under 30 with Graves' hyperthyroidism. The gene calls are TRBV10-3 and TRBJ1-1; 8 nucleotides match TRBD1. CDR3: CAISDPDRGNTEAFF. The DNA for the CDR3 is TGTGCCATCAGTGACCCTGACAGGGGGAACACTGAAGCTTTCTTT.